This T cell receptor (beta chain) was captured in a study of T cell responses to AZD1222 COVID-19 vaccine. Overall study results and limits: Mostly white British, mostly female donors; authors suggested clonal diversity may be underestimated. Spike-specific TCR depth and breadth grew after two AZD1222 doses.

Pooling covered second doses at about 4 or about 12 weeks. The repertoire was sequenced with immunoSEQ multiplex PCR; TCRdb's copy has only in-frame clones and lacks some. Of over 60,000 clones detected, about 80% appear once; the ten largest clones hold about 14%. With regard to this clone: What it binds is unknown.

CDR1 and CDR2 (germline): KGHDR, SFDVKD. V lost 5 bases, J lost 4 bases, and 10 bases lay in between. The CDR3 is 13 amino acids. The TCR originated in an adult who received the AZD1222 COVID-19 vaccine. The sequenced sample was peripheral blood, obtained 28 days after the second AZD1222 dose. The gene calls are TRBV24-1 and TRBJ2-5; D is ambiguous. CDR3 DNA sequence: TGTGCCACCAGTGTCAGTGGAATAGAGACCCAGTACTTC. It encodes CATSVSGIETQYF.